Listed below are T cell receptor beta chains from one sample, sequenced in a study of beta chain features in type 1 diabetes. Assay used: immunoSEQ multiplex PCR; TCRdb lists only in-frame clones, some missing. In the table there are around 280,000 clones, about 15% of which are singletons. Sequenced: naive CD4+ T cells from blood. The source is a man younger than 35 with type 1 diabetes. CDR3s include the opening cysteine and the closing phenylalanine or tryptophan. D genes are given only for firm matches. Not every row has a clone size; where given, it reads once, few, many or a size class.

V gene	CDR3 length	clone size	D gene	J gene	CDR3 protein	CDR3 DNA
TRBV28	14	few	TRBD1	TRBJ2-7	CASTQNQQGNEQYF	TGTGCCAGCACCCAGAATCAACAGGGGAACGAGCAGTACTTC
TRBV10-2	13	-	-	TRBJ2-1	CASSRPQGNEQFF	TGCGCCAGCAGTCGCCCTCAGGGCAATGAGCAGTTCTTC
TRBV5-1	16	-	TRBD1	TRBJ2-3	CASSSGRDRAPDTQYF	TGCGCCAGCAGCTCCGGAAGGGACAGGGCCCCAGATACGCAGTATTTT
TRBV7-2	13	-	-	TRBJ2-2	CASSPRSTGELFF	TGTGCCAGCAGCCCGCGTAGCACCGGGGAGCTGTTTTTT
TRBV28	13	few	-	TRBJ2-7	CASMQGRHYEQYF	TGTGCCAGCATGCAGGGTCGCCACTACGAGCAGTACTTC
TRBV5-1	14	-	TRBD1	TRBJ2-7	CASSLGDRENEQYF	TGCGCCAGCAGCTTGGGAGACAGGGAAAACGAGCAGTACTTC
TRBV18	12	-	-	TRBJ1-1	CASSTRGTEAFF	TGTGCCAGCTCAACTCGGGGCACTGAAGCTTTCTTT
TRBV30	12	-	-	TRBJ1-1	CAWSVRWAEAFF	TGTGCCTGGAGTGTACGCTGGGCGGAAGCTTTCTTT
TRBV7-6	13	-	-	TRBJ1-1	CASSPTVNTEAFF	TGTGCCAGCAGCCCGACAGTGAACACTGAAGCTTTCTTT
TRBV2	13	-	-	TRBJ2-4	CASNDGAKNIQYF	TGTGCCAGCAATGACGGAGCCAAAAACATTCAGTACTTC
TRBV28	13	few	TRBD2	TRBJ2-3	CASERGSTDTQYF	TGTGCCAGCGAGCGGGGTAGCACAGATACGCAGTATTTT
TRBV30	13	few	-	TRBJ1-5	CAWSVHAGEPQHF	TGTGCCTGGAGTGTACATGCGGGGGAGCCCCAGCATTTT
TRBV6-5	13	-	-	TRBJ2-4	CASKGHGENIQYF	TGTGCCAGCAAGGGGCACGGCGAAAACATTCAGTACTTC
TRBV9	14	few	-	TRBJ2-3	CASSVGTSGDTQYF	TGTGCCAGCAGCGTGGGTACGTCCGGGGATACGCAGTATTTT
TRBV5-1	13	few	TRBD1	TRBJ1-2	CASSSDRVYGYTF	TGCGCCAGCAGTTCGGACAGGGTCTATGGCTACACCTTC
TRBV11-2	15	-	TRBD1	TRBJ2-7	CASSRPGQGKYEQYF	TGTGCCAGCAGCCGGCCGGGACAGGGGAAGTACGAGCAGTACTTC
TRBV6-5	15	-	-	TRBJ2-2	CASSYSVLNTGELFF	TGTGCCAGCAGTTACTCCGTCTTAAACACCGGGGAGCTGTTTTTT
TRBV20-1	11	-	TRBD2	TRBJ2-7	CSAGASGGGYF	TGCAGTGCAGGGGCGTCGGGGGGAGGGTACTTC
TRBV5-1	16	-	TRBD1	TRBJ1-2	CASSPDRGGLPYGYTF	TGCGCCAGCAGCCCGGACAGGGGTGGGCTTCCCTATGGCTACACCTTC
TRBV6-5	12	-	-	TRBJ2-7	CASRSPGYEQYF	TGTGCCAGCAGATCCCCCGGCTACGAGCAGTACTTC
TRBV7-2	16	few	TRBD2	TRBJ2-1	CASSPRGSGDYNEQFF	TGTGCCAGCAGCCCGCGTGGCAGCGGGGATTACAATGAGCAGTTCTTC
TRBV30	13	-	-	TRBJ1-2	CAWTGLKNYGYTF	TGTGCCTGGACAGGGCTTAAAAACTATGGCTACACCTTC
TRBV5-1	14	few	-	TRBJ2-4	CASSLGGLGNIQYF	TGCGCCAGCAGCTTGGGGGGCCTGGGAAACATTCAGTACTTC
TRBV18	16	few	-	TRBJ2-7	CASSPVAGRRAYEQYF	TGTGCCAGCTCACCGGTAGCAGGCCGGCGGGCCTACGAGCAGTACTTC
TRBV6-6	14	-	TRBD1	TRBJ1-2	CASKAGTGGLGYTF	TGTGCCAGCAAAGCCGGGACAGGGGGCTTAGGCTACACCTTC
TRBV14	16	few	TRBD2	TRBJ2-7	CASSQTLAGDNYEQYF	TGTGCCAGCAGCCAAACGCTAGCGGGAGATAACTACGAGCAGTACTTC
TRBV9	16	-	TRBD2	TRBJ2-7	CASSVATGGGSYEQYF	TGTGCCAGCAGCGTAGCTACAGGCGGGGGTAGCTACGAGCAGTACTTC
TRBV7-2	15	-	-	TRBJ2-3	CASSLAAGSTDTQYF	TGTGCCAGCAGCTTAGCGGCAGGAAGCACAGATACGCAGTATTTT
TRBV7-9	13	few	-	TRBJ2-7	CASEGTDSYEQYF	TGTGCCAGCGAGGGGACTGACTCCTACGAGCAGTACTTC
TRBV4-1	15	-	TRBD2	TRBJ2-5	CAIDSGTLYQETQYF	TGCGCCATCGATAGCGGGACCTTGTACCAAGAGACCCAGTACTTC
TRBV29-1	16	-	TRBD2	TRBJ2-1	CSVGLGLAGFYNEQFF	TGCAGCGTCGGTCTGGGACTAGCGGGATTCTACAATGAGCAGTTCTTC
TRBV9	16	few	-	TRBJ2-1	CASSAPAGSSYNEQFF	TGTGCCAGCAGCGCCCCTGCGGGGAGCTCCTACAATGAGCAGTTCTTC
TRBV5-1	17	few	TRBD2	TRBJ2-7	CASSLAPSGGPAYEQYF	TGCGCCAGCAGCTTGGCCCCTAGCGGGGGGCCCGCCTACGAGCAGTACTTC
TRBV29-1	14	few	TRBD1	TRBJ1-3	CSGKGTGSGNTIYF	TGCAGCGGGAAAGGGACAGGCTCTGGAAACACCATATATTTT
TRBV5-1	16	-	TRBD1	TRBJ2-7	CASSYSKSGTAYEQYF	TGCGCCAGCAGCTACTCTAAATCCGGGACAGCCTACGAGCAGTACTTC
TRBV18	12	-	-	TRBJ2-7	CASSPIATEQYF	TGTGCCAGCTCACCAATAGCCACCGAGCAGTACTTC
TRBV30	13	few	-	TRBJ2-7	CAWSVQGTYEQYF	TGTGCCTGGAGTGTCCAGGGAACCTACGAGCAGTACTTC
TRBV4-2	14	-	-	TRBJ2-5	CASSQDERQETQYF	TGTGCCAGCAGCCAAGATGAACGGCAAGAGACCCAGTACTTC
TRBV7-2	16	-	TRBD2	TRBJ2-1	CASSPPGLAGGSEQFF	TGTGCCAGCAGCCCACCGGGACTAGCGGGAGGAAGTGAGCAGTTCTTC
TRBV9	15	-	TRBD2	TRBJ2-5	CASSLGGTSVETQYF	TGTGCCAGCAGCCTAGGAGGGACTAGCGTAGAGACCCAGTACTTC
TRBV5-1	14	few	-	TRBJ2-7	CASSLAGVNYEQYF	TGCGCCAGCAGCTTGGCCGGAGTGAACTACGAGCAGTACTTC
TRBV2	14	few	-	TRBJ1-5	CASSGEGLGQPQHF	TGTGCCAGCAGTGGGGAGGGGCTAGGGCAGCCCCAGCATTTT
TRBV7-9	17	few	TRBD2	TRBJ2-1	CASSPRTLLKAGDPQFF	TGTGCCAGCAGCCCACGGACTTTGCTGAAAGCGGGAGACCCGCAGTTCTTC
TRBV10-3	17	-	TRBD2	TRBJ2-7	CATQPQTSGVIPYEQYF	TGTGCCACACAGCCTCAGACTAGCGGGGTTATTCCCTACGAGCAGTACTTC
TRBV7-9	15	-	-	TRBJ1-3	CASSPGQLTGNTIYF	TGTGCCAGCAGCCCGGGACAACTGACTGGAAACACCATATATTTT
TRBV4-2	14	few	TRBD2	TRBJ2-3	CASSQGLAGDTQYF	TGTGCCAGCAGCCAGGGACTAGCGGGAGATACGCAGTATTTT